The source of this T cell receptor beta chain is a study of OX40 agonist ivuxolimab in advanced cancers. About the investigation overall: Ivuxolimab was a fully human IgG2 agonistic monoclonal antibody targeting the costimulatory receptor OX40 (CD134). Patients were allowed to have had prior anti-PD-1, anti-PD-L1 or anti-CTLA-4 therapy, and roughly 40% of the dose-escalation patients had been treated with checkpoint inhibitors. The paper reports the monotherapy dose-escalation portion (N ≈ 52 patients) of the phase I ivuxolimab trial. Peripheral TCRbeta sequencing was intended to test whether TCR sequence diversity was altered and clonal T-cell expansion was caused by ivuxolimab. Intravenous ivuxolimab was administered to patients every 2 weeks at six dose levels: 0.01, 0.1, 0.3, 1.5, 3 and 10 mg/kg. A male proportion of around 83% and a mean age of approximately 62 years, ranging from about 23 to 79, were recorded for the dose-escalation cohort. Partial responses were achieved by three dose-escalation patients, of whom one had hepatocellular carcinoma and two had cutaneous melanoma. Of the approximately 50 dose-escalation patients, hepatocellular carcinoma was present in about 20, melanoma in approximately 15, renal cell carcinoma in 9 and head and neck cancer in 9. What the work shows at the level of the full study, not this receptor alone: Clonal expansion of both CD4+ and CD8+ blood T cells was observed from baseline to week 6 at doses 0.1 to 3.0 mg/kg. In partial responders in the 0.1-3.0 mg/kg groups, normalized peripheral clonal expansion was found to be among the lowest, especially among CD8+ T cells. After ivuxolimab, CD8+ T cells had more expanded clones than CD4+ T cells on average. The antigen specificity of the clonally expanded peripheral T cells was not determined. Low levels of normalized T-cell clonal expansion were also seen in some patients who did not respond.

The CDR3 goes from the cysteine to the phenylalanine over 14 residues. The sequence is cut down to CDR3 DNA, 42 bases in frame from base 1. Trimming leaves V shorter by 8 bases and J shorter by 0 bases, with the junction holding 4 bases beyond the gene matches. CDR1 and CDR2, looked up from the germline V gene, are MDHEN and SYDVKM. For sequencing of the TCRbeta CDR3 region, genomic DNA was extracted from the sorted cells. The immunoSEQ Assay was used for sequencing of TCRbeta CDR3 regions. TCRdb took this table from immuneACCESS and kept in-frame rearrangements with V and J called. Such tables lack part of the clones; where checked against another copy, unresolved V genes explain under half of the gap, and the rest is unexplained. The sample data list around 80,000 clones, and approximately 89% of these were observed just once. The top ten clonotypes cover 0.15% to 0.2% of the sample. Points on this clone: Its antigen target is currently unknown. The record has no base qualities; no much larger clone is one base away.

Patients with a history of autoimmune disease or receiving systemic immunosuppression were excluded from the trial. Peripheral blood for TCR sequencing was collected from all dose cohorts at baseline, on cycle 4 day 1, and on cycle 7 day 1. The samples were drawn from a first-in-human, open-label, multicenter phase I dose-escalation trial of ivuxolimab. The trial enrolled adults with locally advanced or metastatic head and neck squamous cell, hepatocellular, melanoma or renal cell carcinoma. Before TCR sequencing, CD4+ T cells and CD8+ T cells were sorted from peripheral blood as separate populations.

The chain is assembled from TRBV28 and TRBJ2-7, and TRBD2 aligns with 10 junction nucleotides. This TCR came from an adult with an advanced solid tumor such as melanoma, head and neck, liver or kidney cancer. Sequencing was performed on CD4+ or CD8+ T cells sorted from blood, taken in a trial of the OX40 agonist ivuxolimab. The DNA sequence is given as TGTGCCAGCCTACGGACTAGCGGCTCCTACGAGCAGTACTTC. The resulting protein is CASLRTSGSYEQYF.